Listed below are T cell receptor beta chains from one sample, sequenced in a study of T cell changes during pregnancy in multiple sclerosis. Measured with immunoSEQ multiplex PCR; TCRdb has only the in-frame clones, and not every one. The repertoire holds about 99,000 clones, around 91% seen once, with 0.9% to 0.95% in the top ten. The source was peripheral blood, collected after pregnancy. The receptors were gathered from a female donor with multiple sclerosis, enrolled in a pregnancy study. Each CDR3 is given with its conserved first and last residue. The D gene is left open where the match is weak. Part of the rows lack a size; the others show once, few, many or a class for expanded clones.

v_gene,j_gene,abundance,d_gene,CDR3aa,CDR3nt
TRBV5-4,TRBJ2-1,NA,TRBD1,CASSPGTDNYNEQFF,TGTGCCAGCAGCCCCGGGACAGACAACTACAATGAGCAGTTCTTC
TRBV4-1,TRBJ1-1,NA,TRBD1,CASSYDGQGGTEAFF,TGCGCCAGCAGCTATGACGGACAGGGGGGAACTGAAGCTTTCTTT
TRBV18,TRBJ1-1,NA,NA,CASSPLGPPRSTEAFF,TGTGCCAGCTCACCACTTGGGCCACCGAGAAGTACTGAAGCTTTCTTT
TRBV4-1,TRBJ1-5,NA,NA,CASSQERDGNQPQHF,TGCGCCAGCAGCCAAGAACGGGATGGCAATCAGCCCCAGCATTTT
TRBV19,TRBJ2-2,NA,NA,CASSTGPGELFF,TGTGCCAGTAGTACAGGCCCCGGGGAGCTGTTTTTT
TRBV18,TRBJ1-3,NA,TRBD1,CASSPATGGSGNTIYF,TGTGCCAGCTCACCGGCGACAGGGGGCTCAGGAAACACCATATATTTT
TRBV15,TRBJ1-1,NA,NA,CATSKDGGMNTEAFF,TGTGCCACCAGCAAAGACGGGGGTATGAACACTGAAGCTTTCTTT
TRBV29-1,TRBJ2-3,NA,TRBD2,CSVVTSGRLDTQYF,TGCAGCGTTGTTACTAGCGGGAGGTTAGATACGCAGTATTTT
TRBV11-2,TRBJ2-7,NA,TRBD1,CASSRWGAGGAGYEQYF,TGTGCCAGCAGCCGCTGGGGAGCAGGGGGCGCGGGCTACGAGCAGTACTTC
TRBV21-1,TRBJ2-7,NA,NA,CASSKGRVGFMLEQYF,TGTGCCAGCAGCAAGGGCAGGGTCGGATTTATGCTCGAGCAGTACTTC
TRBV28,TRBJ2-5,NA,NA,CASSRRDETQYF,TGTGCCAGCAGCCGCCGGGATGAGACCCAGTACTTC
TRBV10-3,TRBJ1-1,NA,NA,CAIRTGSPITEAFF,TGTGCCATCAGGACAGGATCACCAATCACTGAAGCTTTCTTT
TRBV20-1,TRBJ1-1,NA,TRBD1,CSAEDRAAFF,TGCAGTGCGGAGGACAGGGCGGCTTTCTTT
TRBV2,TRBJ2-7,NA,NA,CATEGTPTYEQYF,TGTGCCACCGAGGGGACACCAACCTACGAGCAGTACTTC
TRBV5-6,TRBJ2-7,NA,NA,CASTRRGGGGPYEQYF,TGTGCCAGCACCCGTCGAGGGGGTGGGGGACCCTACGAGCAGTACTTC
TRBV5-1,TRBJ2-2,NA,TRBD2,CASSRTSGRGNGELFF,TGCGCCAGCAGCAGGACTAGCGGGAGAGGAAACGGGGAGCTGTTTTTT
TRBV19,TRBJ1-5,NA,NA,CASSIVGGIGQPQHF,TGTGCCAGTAGTATAGTTGGAGGAATTGGTCAGCCCCAGCATTTT
TRBV28,TRBJ2-7,NA,NA,CASSPKTRGSRSEQYF,TGTGCCAGCAGCCCGAAAACCCGGGGTAGCCGGTCAGAGCAGTACTTC
TRBV19,TRBJ2-7,NA,NA,CASSLTGFDEQYF,TGTGCCAGTAGTCTTACAGGGTTCGACGAGCAGTACTTC
TRBV7-9,TRBJ1-1,NA,NA,CASRPARERITEAFF,TGTGCCAGCAGGCCCGCGCGTGAGAGAATCACTGAAGCTTTCTTT
TRBV25-1,TRBJ1-2,NA,NA,CASSPGGANYGYTF,TGTGCCAGCAGTCCGGGGGGAGCTAACTATGGCTACACCTTC
TRBV19,TRBJ1-5,NA,NA,CASSMGRNQPQHF,TGTGCCAGTAGTATGGGCAGAAATCAGCCCCAGCATTTT
TRBV7-9,TRBJ2-3,NA,TRBD2,CASSPGLAGSDTQYF,TGTGCCAGCAGCCCTGGACTAGCGGGGTCTGATACGCAGTATTTT
TRBV11-2,TRBJ2-1,NA,TRBD2,CASSLDGGAYNEQFF,TGTGCCAGCAGCTTAGACGGGGGGGCCTACAATGAGCAGTTCTTC
TRBV19,TRBJ2-2,once,NA,CASTIDRRANTGELFF,TGTGCCAGTACCATCGACAGACGAGCGAACACCGGGGAGCTGTTTTTT
TRBV18,TRBJ2-1,few,TRBD1,CASSPQGQRIYNEQFF,TGTGCCAGCTCACCACAGGGACAGAGAATTTACAATGAGCAGTTCTTC
TRBV19,TRBJ1-5,NA,TRBD1,CASRSRDRAIKAQHF,TGTGCCAGTAGAAGCCGGGACAGGGCAATCAAGGCCCAGCATTTT
TRBV7-6,TRBJ2-6,NA,TRBD2,CASSLVASGRRAGANVLTF,TGTGCCAGCAGCTTAGTTGCTAGCGGGAGGAGGGCTGGGGCCAACGTCCTGACTTTC
TRBV5-1,TRBJ2-7,NA,TRBD1,CASSGTGTGTYEQYF,TGCGCCAGCTCAGGGACCGGGACAGGGACCTACGAGCAGTACTTC
TRBV10-3,TRBJ1-2,NA,NA,CAISESNAGNYGYTF,TGTGCCATCAGTGAGTCGAACGCAGGGAACTATGGCTACACCTTC
TRBV28,TRBJ1-5,NA,TRBD1,CASSFSGGLNQPQHF,TGTGCCAGCAGTTTTTCAGGGGGTCTCAATCAGCCCCAGCATTTT
TRBV2,TRBJ2-1,NA,TRBD1,CASEGRQGIFF,TGTGCCAGCGAAGGTCGACAGGGGATCTTCTTC
TRBV7-9,TRBJ1-2,NA,TRBD1,CASRTAGQVGYTF,TGTGCCAGCAGGACCGCTGGACAGGTCGGCTACACCTTC
TRBV6-5,TRBJ1-1,NA,NA,CASSTQGRDTEAFF,TGTGCCAGCAGCACCCAGGGCCGGGACACTGAAGCTTTCTTT
TRBV7-9,TRBJ2-5,NA,TRBD1,CASSQDRRELETQYF,TGTGCCAGCAGCCAGGACAGGAGAGAGTTAGAGACCCAGTACTTC
TRBV19,TRBJ1-1,NA,NA,CASSIGAGTEAFF,TGTGCCAGTAGTATAGGGGCAGGGACTGAAGCTTTCTTT
TRBV28,TRBJ2-3,NA,TRBD1,CASSILGTATDTQYF,TGTGCCAGCAGTATACTAGGGACAGCCACAGATACGCAGTATTTT
TRBV2,TRBJ1-2,NA,TRBD1,CASTKGQGAFGGYGYTF,TGTGCCAGCACTAAGGGACAGGGGGCCTTTGGTGGCTATGGCTACACCTTC
TRBV7-6,TRBJ2-7,NA,NA,CASSLQGPDYEQYF,TGTGCCAGCAGCTTACAGGGGCCTGACTACGAGCAGTACTTC
TRBV5-1,TRBJ2-7,NA,NA,CASSPGHHEQYF,TGCGCCAGCAGCCCAGGACATCACGAGCAGTACTTC
TRBV18,TRBJ1-2,NA,TRBD1,CASSPTGQGGYGYTF,TGTGCCAGCTCACCAACAGGACAGGGTGGCTATGGCTACACCTTC
TRBV6-5,TRBJ2-7,NA,NA,CASSYLPGQGSYEQYF,TGTGCCAGCAGTTACCTCCCCGGGCAGGGTAGCTACGAGCAGTACTTC